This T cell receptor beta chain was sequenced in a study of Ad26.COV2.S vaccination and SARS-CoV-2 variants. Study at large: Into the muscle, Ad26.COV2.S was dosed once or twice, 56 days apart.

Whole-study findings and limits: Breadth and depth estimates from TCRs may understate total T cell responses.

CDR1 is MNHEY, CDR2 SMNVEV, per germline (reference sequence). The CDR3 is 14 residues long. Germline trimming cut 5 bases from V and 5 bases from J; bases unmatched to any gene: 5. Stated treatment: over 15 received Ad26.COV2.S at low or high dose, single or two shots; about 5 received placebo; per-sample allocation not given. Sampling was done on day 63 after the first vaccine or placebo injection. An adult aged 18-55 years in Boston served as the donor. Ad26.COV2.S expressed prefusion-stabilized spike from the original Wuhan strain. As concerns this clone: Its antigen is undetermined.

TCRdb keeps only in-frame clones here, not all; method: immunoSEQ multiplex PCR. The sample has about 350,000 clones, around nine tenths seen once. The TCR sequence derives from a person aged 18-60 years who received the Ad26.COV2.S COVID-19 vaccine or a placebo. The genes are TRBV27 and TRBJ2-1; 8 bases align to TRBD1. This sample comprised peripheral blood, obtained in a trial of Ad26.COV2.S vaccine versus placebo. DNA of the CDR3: TGTGCCAGCAGTCCGAGACAGGGGAACAATGAGCAGTTCTTC. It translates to CASSPRQGNNEQFF.